These T cell receptor beta chains were read from a single sample in a study of post-analysis software for immune sequencing data. TCRdb reanalysed the PCR reads using MiXCR and keeps one entry per CDR3 protein. The sample yields about 380,000 distinct CDR3 sequences, around a third seen once. Input material: blood. These TCRs come from a girl between 10 and 17 years old with multiple sclerosis. CDR3s include the opening cysteine and the closing phenylalanine or tryptophan. The D gene is left open where the match is weak. Size values are once, few and many counts, or a class for expanded clones, and some rows have none.

d_gene	v_gene	abundance	len	j_gene	CDR3aa	CDR3nt
.	TRBV27	.	15	TRBJ2-5	CASRTIDRGGETQYF	TGTGCCAGCAGAACTATCGACAGGGGAGGGGAGACCCAGTACTTC
.	TRBV4-3	.	15	TRBJ1-2	CASSQAYRENYGYTF	TGCGCCAGCAGCCAAGCTTACAGAGAAAACTATGGCTACACCTTC
.	TRBV20-1	few	11	TRBJ2-5	CSAFRLATQYF	TGCAGTGCTTTCAGGTTGGCGACCCAGTACTTC
.	TRBV7-2	few	13	TRBJ2-7	CASSLGQFYEQYF	TGTGCCAGCAGCTTAGGGCAGTTCTACGAGCAGTACTTC
TRBD1	TRBV29-1	many	11	TRBJ2-3	CSGTDLNTQYF	TGCAGTGGGACAGATCTGAATACGCAGTATTTT
.	TRBV7-2	.	15	TRBJ2-7	CASSLAGGPTYEQYF	TGTGCCAGCAGCTTAGCGGGGGGCCCTACCTACGAGCAGTACTTC
.	TRBV7-3	.	15	TRBJ2-5	CASSAAIASKETQYF	TGTGCCAGCAGCGCCGCCATAGCATCCAAAGAGACCCAGTACTTC
.	TRBV4-1	few	15	TRBJ1-4	CASSQGTSANEKLFF	TGCGCCAGCAGCCAAGGGACCTCGGCTAATGAAAAACTGTTTTTT
TRBD2	TRBV7-2	.	15	TRBJ2-2	CASSAGGTNTGELFF	TGTGCCAGCAGCGCGGGAGGGACGAACACCGGGGAGCTGTTTTTT
.	TRBV5-1	.	16	TRBJ2-6	CASSLGQSSGANVLTF	TGCGCCAGCAGCTTGGGACAGAGCTCTGGGGCCAACGTCCTGACTTTC
.	TRBV7-9	.	17	TRBJ1-1	CASSLRPGRPFNTEAFF	TGTGCCAGCAGCTTACGCCCTGGACGGCCATTTAACACTGAAGCTTTCTTT
.	TRBV10-3	.	14	TRBJ1-5	CAISAGHPNQPQHF	TGTGCCATCAGTGCTGGACACCCCAATCAGCCCCAGCATTTT
.	TRBV7-8	.	15	TRBJ2-5	CASSLVWGQQETQYF	TGTGCCAGCAGCTTAGTGTGGGGGCAACAAGAGACCCAGTACTTC
TRBD2	TRBV5-1	.	15	TRBJ2-1	CASSTGLAGGNEQFF	TGCGCCAGCAGCACGGGACTAGCGGGGGGTAATGAGCAGTTCTTC
.	TRBV13	.	14	TRBJ1-1	CASSDRSSSPEAFF	TGTGCCAGCAGCGACAGGAGTTCTAGCCCGGAAGCTTTCTTT
TRBD2	TRBV4-1	few	20	TRBJ2-7	CASSQEFGTSGGGAPYEQYF	TGCGCCAGCAGCCAAGAATTTGGGACTAGCGGGGGAGGAGCCCCCTACGAGCAGTACTTC
.	TRBV12-5	few	13	TRBJ2-7	CASGLTGYHEQYF	TGTGCTAGTGGTCTTACAGGGTACCACGAGCAGTACTTC
TRBD2	TRBV19	once	16	TRBJ2-5	CASSGWIAGSQETQYF	TGTGCCAGTAGTGGCTGGATAGCGGGTTCTCAAGAGACCCAGTACTTC
TRBD1	TRBV6-1	few	16	TRBJ1-2	CASSEAPGQGDLGYTF	TGTGCCAGCAGTGAGGCACCGGGACAGGGCGATCTTGGCTACACCTTC
.	TRBV12-3/TRBV12-4	.	14	TRBJ1-2	CAGSFAEQLGGYTF	TGTGCCGGCAGTTTCGCGGAACAGCTAGGGGGCTACACCTTC
.	TRBV12-3/TRBV12-4	few	13	TRBJ1-1	CASSLVEGGEAFF	TGTGCCAGCAGTTTGGTCGAAGGAGGTGAAGCTTTCTTT
TRBD1	TRBV7-3	.	12	TRBJ2-1	CASGQGHNEQFF	TGTGCCAGCGGACAGGGACACAATGAGCAGTTCTTC
TRBD1	TRBV29-1	many	12	TRBJ2-5	CSTGQGEETQYF	TGCAGCACCGGACAGGGAGAAGAGACCCAGTACTTC
.	TRBV12-3/TRBV12-4	few	16	TRBJ1-6	CASILLREIENSPLHF	TGTGCCAGCATACTACTCCGAGAGATTGAGAATTCACCCCTCCACTTT
TRBD1	TRBV18	.	14	TRBJ2-1	CASSQGQGHNEQFF	TGTGCCAGCTCACAGGGACAGGGGCACAATGAGCAGTTCTTC
.	TRBV6-6	many	12	TRBJ2-7	CASSSGNYEQYF	TGTGCCAGCAGTTCTGGTAACTACGAGCAGTACTTC
TRBD2	TRBV6-1	few	18	TRBJ2-5	CASSEKAGVVGLQETQYF	TGTGCCAGCAGTGAAAAGGCGGGGGTAGTGGGTCTCCAAGAGACCCAGTACTTC
TRBD2	TRBV20-1	.	18	TRBJ2-1	CSARDPPFRAGDRNEQFF	TGCAGTGCTAGAGATCCTCCTTTCAGGGCGGGGGATCGGAATGAGCAGTTCTTC
TRBD1	TRBV29-1	few	14	TRBJ2-5	CSVEGQPDQETQYF	TGCAGCGTTGAGGGACAGCCAGACCAAGAGACCCAGTACTTC
TRBD2	TRBV4-1	.	20	TRBJ2-1	CASSQDPQPLLAGGYNEQFF	TGCGCCAGCAGCCAAGATCCCCAACCTCTGCTAGCGGGGGGGTACAATGAGCAGTTCTTC
.	TRBV14	once	13	TRBJ1-2	CASSQAQSYGYTF	TGTGCCAGCAGCCAGGCCCAATCCTATGGCTACACCTTC
TRBD2	TRBV5-1	.	14	TRBJ2-5	CASSLDSGAETQYF	TGCGCCAGCAGCTTGGACAGCGGGGCAGAGACCCAGTACTTC
TRBD2	TRBV12-3/TRBV12-4	few	15	TRBJ2-1	CASGTSVPPYNEQFF	TGTGCCAGCGGGACTAGCGTTCCTCCCTACAATGAGCAGTTCTTC
.	TRBV29-1	few	13	TRBJ1-5	CSAGQSPFQPQHF	TGCAGCGCAGGACAGTCTCCCTTTCAGCCCCAGCATTTT
.	TRBV7-9	few	16	TRBJ2-7	CASSPFGGPNSYEQYF	TGTGCCAGCAGCCCGTTCGGGGGCCCGAACTCCTACGAGCAGTACTTC
TRBD1	TRBV18	.	13	TRBJ2-1	CASSPTGKMEQFF	TGTGCCAGCTCACCGACAGGGAAGATGGAGCAGTTCTTC
.	TRBV9	.	14	TRBJ2-7	CASSVGQNTYEQYF	TGTGCCAGCAGCGTAGGCCAGAATACCTACGAGCAGTACTTC
TRBD2	TRBV3-1	.	18	TRBJ2-2	CASSRTGAGDANTGELFF	TGTGCCAGCAGCCGGACTGGAGCGGGGGACGCGAACACCGGGGAGCTGTTTTTT
TRBD2	TRBV20-1	.	11	TRBJ2-1	CSAKLAPGQFF	TGCAGTGCCAAACTAGCGCCGGGGCAGTTCTTC
TRBD2	TRBV6-2/TRBV6-3	many	17	TRBJ2-7	CASSYSSSGDTTYEQYF	TGTGCCAGCAGTTACTCCTCTAGCGGGGACACTACCTACGAGCAGTACTTC
TRBD1	TRBV4-1	few	17	TRBJ2-3	CASSQDQVTGGTDTQYF	TGCGCCAGCAGCCAAGATCAGGTGACAGGGGGAACAGATACGCAGTATTTT
TRBD2	TRBV6-1	few	15	TRBJ2-7	CASVIGPTPGGEQYF	TGTGCCAGCGTTATAGGACCCACACCCGGGGGGGAGCAGTACTTC
.	TRBV7-2	.	15	TRBJ1-6	CASSLRQPDNSPLHF	TGTGCCAGCAGCCTCAGACAGCCTGATAATTCACCCCTCCACTTT
.	TRBV12-3/TRBV12-4	.	14	TRBJ1-2	CASSFGAVNYGYTF	TGTGCCAGCAGTTTCGGGGCCGTAAACTACGGCTACACCTTC
.	TRBV6-5	.	14	TRBJ1-1	CASRIQGMNTEAFF	TGTGCCAGCAGAATACAGGGCATGAACACTGAAGCTTTCTTT
.	TRBV30	.	13	TRBJ2-6	CAWSRSGANVLTF	TGTGCCTGGAGTAGATCTGGGGCCAACGTCCTGACTTTC
.	TRBV10-3	.	11	TRBJ1-1	CAISPGSEAFF	TGTGCCATCAGCCCGGGATCCGAAGCTTTCTTT
TRBD1	TRBV5-1	few	16	TRBJ2-6	CASSPGTDSGANVLTF	TGCGCCAGCAGCCCGGGGACAGACTCTGGGGCCAACGTCCTGACTTTC
.	TRBV4-1	few	16	TRBJ1-5	CASSQDLVGSNQPQHF	TGCGCCAGCAGCCAAGATTTGGTTGGTAGCAATCAGCCCCAGCATTTT
.	TRBV24-1	.	11	TRBJ2-7	CATSDTYEQYF	TGTGCCACCAGTGATACCTACGAGCAGTACTTC
.	TRBV9	few	14	TRBJ1-2	CASSVDREFGGYTF	TGTGCCAGCAGCGTAGACCGGGAGTTCGGCGGCTACACCTTC
TRBD1	TRBV12-3/TRBV12-4	many	13	TRBJ2-7	CASSRQGGYEQYF	TGTGCCAGCAGTCGACAGGGGGGGTACGAGCAGTACTTC
TRBD2	TRBV6-1	.	13	TRBJ2-5	CASTLGLAETQYF	TGTGCCAGCACTTTGGGACTAGCAGAGACCCAGTACTTC
.	TRBV5-1	many	11	TRBJ2-3	CASSLKDTQYF	TGTGCCAGCAGCCTGAAAGATACGCAGTATTTT
TRBD2	TRBV4-2	.	17	TRBJ2-1	CASSQDPGTSTYNEQFF	TGTGCCAGCAGCCAAGATCCCGGGACTAGTACGTACAATGAGCAGTTCTTC
TRBD1	TRBV4-2	few	15	TRBJ2-5	CASSQVGDRAKTQYF	TGTGCCAGCAGCCAAGTAGGGGACAGGGCGAAGACCCAGTACTTC
.	TRBV15	.	15	TRBJ2-3	CATSPRTLGTDTQYF	TGTGCCACCAGCCCCCGAACCTTGGGAACAGATACGCAGTATTTT
.	TRBV20-1	.	14	TRBJ2-2	CSAREGAGVGELFF	TGCAGTGCTAGAGAGGGGGCTGGGGTCGGGGAGCTGTTTTTT
TRBD1	TRBV4-1	.	14	TRBJ2-1	CASSHLPGQGKQFF	TGCGCCAGCAGCCACCTCCCGGGACAGGGGAAGCAGTTCTTC
.	TRBV2	.	12	TRBJ1-1	CASSETSLRAFF	TGTGCCAGCAGTGAAACCTCCCTGAGGGCTTTCTTT